One sample yielded the 5 T cell receptor beta chains listed below, sequenced in a study of CD8+ T cells in alopecia areata. Following extraction, RNA underwent reverse transcription to cDNA, which served as the sequencing template. Here immunoSEQ multiplex PCR was the method, and the copy in TCRdb shows in-frame clones only, minus some. This table holds more than 200,000 clones, roughly 44% found once. Specified treatment: oral pan-JAK inhibitor, 5-10 mg twice daily. The sequences come from CD4+ T cells sorted from blood, collected at approximately week 36, from a patient treated with tofacitinib. Receptors were obtained from a human donor with alopecia areata.

This clone was picked up a small number of times. This rearrangement joins TRBV29-1 to TRBJ2-1; the match to TRBD2 covers 7 bases. The J segment lost 5 bases and the V segment lost 4 bases, leaving 8 bases of the junction unmatched. Looked up from germline, CDR1 is SQVTM and CDR2 is ANQGSEA. The length of the CDR3 is 14 residues. CDR3 amino acids: CSVGVSGTNNEQFF. DNA of the CDR3: TGCAGCGTTGGAGTATCAGGGACTAACAATGAGCAGTTCTTC.

This chain's CDR3 is CAWKVKATYEQYF. The CDR3 region has the DNA TGTGCCTGGAAAGTTAAGGCGACCTACGAGCAGTACTTC. The V and J genes are TRBV30 and TRBJ2-7; D gene unclear. The germline V gene encodes CDR1 GTSNPN and CDR2 SVGIG (reference sequence). The V gene lost 4 bases and the J gene lost 2 bases, with 12 bases spanning the gap. CDR3 length: 13 amino acids. Filled out from reference TRBV30 and TRBJ2-7, the complete variable domain reads SQTIHQWPATLVQPVGSPLSLECTVEGTSNPNLYWYRQAAGRGLQLLFYSVGIGQISSEVPQNLSASRPQDRQFILSSKKLLLSDSGFYLCAWKVKATYEQYFGPGTRLTVT.

As regards this clone: The sample contains more than one DNA sequence encoding this CDR3. J is TRBJ2-3 and V is TRBV5-1; 11 bases agree with TRBD2. The V segment lost 0 bases and the J segment 0 bases; nucleotides outside the gene matches: 0. Germline V gene lookup returns CDR1 SGHRS and CDR2 YFSETQ. CDR3 length: 16 amino acids. This chain's CDR3 is CASSLGTSGSTDTQYF. Written as DNA, the CDR3 is TGCGCCAGCAGCTTGGGGACTAGCGGGAGCACAGATACGCAGTATTTT.

This clone was recorded a few times. The J gene is TRBJ1-1, the V gene TRBV30; tentative D call: TRBD1 (6 bases). The CDR3 covers 12 residues. CDR1 GTSNPN and CDR2 SVGIG come from the germline V gene (reference sequence). CDR3 nucleotide sequence: TGTGCTTGGGTAGGGGGTGCAACTGAAGCTTTCTTT. It codes for CAWVGGATEAFF.

This clone was counted a few times. V is TRBV9 and J is TRBJ2-1; 9 positions match TRBD2. Germline V lookup: CDR1 SGDLS, CDR2 YYNGEE. The V and J ends lost 0 bases and 7 bases, in that order; junction bases with no gene match: 11. The CDR3 runs 17 residues. CDR3 sequence (DNA): TGTGCCAGCAGCGTAGCTTCGTGGCGGGAGGGCGGGAATGAGCAGTTCTTC. Translation: CASSVASWREGGNEQFF.